Listed below are T cell receptor beta chains from one sample, sequenced in a study of blood T cell repertoires in COVID-19. Repertoires were generated with immunoSEQ multiplex PCR, while TCRdb's copy carries only in-frame clones and drops some. Counted here are fewer than 250,000 clones, roughly 85% occurring once; the ten biggest clones make up approximately 4.9%. The sample consisted of PBMCs or T cells enriched from blood (not recorded which). These receptors were collected from a woman in her fifties or sixties who had been exposed to COVID-19. CDR3s include the opening cysteine and the closing phenylalanine or tryptophan. D genes are given only for firm matches. Not every row has a clone size; where given, it reads once, few, many or a size class.

-	TRBJ1-3	TRBV30	-	TGTGCCTGGAGGTTTACTGGAAACACCATATATTTT	CAWRFTGNTIYF
TRBD1	TRBJ1-4	TRBV30	-	TGTGCCTGGAGTCCGGGACAGGGGCGGGGAGGTGAAAAACTGTTTTTT	CAWSPGQGRGGEKLFF
TRBD1	TRBJ1-1	TRBV13	-	TGTGCCAGCAGCCGACAGGGGAACACTGAAGCTTTCTTT	CASSRQGNTEAFF
-	TRBJ2-4	TRBV10-3	-	TGTGCCATCAAGGGTACAACAGGGAACATTCAGTACTTC	CAIKGTTGNIQYF
TRBD1	TRBJ1-1	TRBV10-2	-	TGCGCCAGCAGTGGGGGACAGGGAATATACACTGAAGCTTTCTTT	CASSGGQGIYTEAFF
TRBD1	TRBJ1-1	TRBV9	once	TGTGCCAGCAGCGTAAGACAGGGGAACGGGGCTGAAGCTTTCTTT	CASSVRQGNGAEAFF
-	TRBJ2-7	TRBV25-1	-	TGTGCCAGCAGTGGGGAGGCCGGCGGCTACGAGCAGTACTTC	CASSGEAGGYEQYF
TRBD1	TRBJ1-3	TRBV5-6	few	TGTGCCAGCAGCCTCCGGACAGGGAACACCATATATTTT	CASSLRTGNTIYF
-	TRBJ1-1	TRBV19	-	TGTGCCAGTACTGGGTCCAGGGTTATCACTGAAGCTTTCTTT	CASTGSRVITEAFF
-	TRBJ1-5	TRBV7-8	-	TGTGCCAGCAGCTTATCCCCGTCGGAGGCCGCCCAGCATTTT	CASSLSPSEAAQHF
TRBD1	TRBJ1-1	TRBV5-8	-	TGTGCCAGCAGCTCGGACAGGGGAGGGGACACTGAAGCTTTCTTT	CASSSDRGGDTEAFF
-	TRBJ1-1	TRBV12-3/TRBV12-4	-	TGTGCCAGCAGCCCCCGCGGGGGCGCGTATGCTTTCTTT	CASSPRGGAYAFF
TRBD1	TRBJ1-1	TRBV7-2	-	TGTGCCAGCTCGATGACAGGGGGCACTGAAGCTTTCTTT	CASSMTGGTEAFF
TRBD1	TRBJ2-7	TRBV27	-	TGTGCCAGCAGTTCGTCGACAGGGTTGCCCTACGAGCAGTACTTC	CASSSSTGLPYEQYF
-	TRBJ1-6	TRBV6-5	-	TGTGCCAGCAATCCGGTAGGGGGTTCACCCCTCCACTTT	CASNPVGGSPLHF
-	TRBJ1-1	TRBV29-1	-	TGCAGCGTCCGACAGGTTTCCGACACTGAAGCTTTCTTT	CSVRQVSDTEAFF
-	TRBJ1-2	TRBV7-9	-	TGTGCCAGCAGCCGGGGGGCGCTGGACTATGGCTACACCTTC	CASSRGALDYGYTF
TRBD1	TRBJ1-2	TRBV9	-	TGTGCCAGCAGCGCAGGAAAGGACAGGGAAGCTAACTATGGCTACACCTTC	CASSAGKDREANYGYTF
TRBD1	TRBJ1-3	TRBV6-5	few	TGTGCCAGCAGCGGGACAGCGGGAAACACCATATATTTT	CASSGTAGNTIYF
-	TRBJ1-1	TRBV5-6	once	TGTGCCAGCAGCTTGTCAGGTAGAGAAGCTTTCTTT	CASSLSGREAFF
TRBD1	TRBJ2-3	TRBV2	once	TGTGCCAGCAGAGAGGACAGGGTGACGCAGTATTTT	CASREDRVTQYF
-	TRBJ1-1	TRBV6-5	-	TGTGCCAGCAGTTACTCGACACGTCGGACTGAAGCTTTCTTT	CASSYSTRRTEAFF
TRBD2	TRBJ2-1	TRBV7-9	-	TGTGCCAGCAGCCCGACTAGCGGGGGGTACAATGAGCAGTTCTTC	CASSPTSGGYNEQFF
-	TRBJ2-2	TRBV5-4	-	TGTGCCAGCAGCTTCGGGGGCGGGGGCACCGGGGAGCTGTTTTTT	CASSFGGGGTGELFF
-	TRBJ1-2	TRBV5-1	-	TGCGCCAGCAGCTTGGCGGGAGGTGGCTACACCTTC	CASSLAGGGYTF
-	TRBJ1-2	TRBV7-9	-	TGTGCCAGCAGCCCCGCGGGCCGGGATGGCTACACCTTC	CASSPAGRDGYTF
-	TRBJ1-2	TRBV19	-	TGTGCCAGTAGCACAGGGACCTATGGCTACACCTTC	CASSTGTYGYTF
-	TRBJ1-4	TRBV5-5	-	TGTGCCAGCAGCCCACAGGGAGAAAAACTGTTTTTT	CASSPQGEKLFF
-	TRBJ1-6	TRBV5-6	-	TGTGCCAGCAGCCTCAGTGCTAATTCACCCCTCCACTTT	CASSLSANSPLHF
-	TRBJ1-2	TRBV23-1	-	TGCGCCAGCACCCCAAGGGGCAGGGCAAAGTTTCCCTATGGCTACACCTTC	CASTPRGRAKFPYGYTF
TRBD1	TRBJ1-6	TRBV7-8	-	TGTGCCAGCAGCTTAAACAGGGGCCCTTCACCCCTCCACTTT	CASSLNRGPSPLHF
-	TRBJ1-2	TRBV6-6	-	TGTGCCACTCACCGTGTCGACAGCTATGGCTACACCTTC	CATHRVDSYGYTF
TRBD1	TRBJ1-2	TRBV19	once	TGTGCCAGTAGTGACAGGGGGCCTGGCTATGGCTACACCTTC	CASSDRGPGYGYTF
-	TRBJ2-7	TRBV6-5	-	TGTGCCAGCAGTTACGGAGAGCTCGAGCAGTACTTC	CASSYGELEQYF
-	TRBJ1-2	TRBV6-1	-	TGTGCCAGCAGTGATCGTTTTGGCTACACCTTC	CASSDRFGYTF
TRBD1	TRBJ1-1	TRBV18	once	TGTGCCAGCTCCCCACCAGGGGGTCGGAAGAACACTGAAGCTTTCTTT	CASSPPGGRKNTEAFF
-	TRBJ1-1	TRBV5-6	-	TGTGCCAGCAGCTCCTTTGAGGGGGCTGAAGCTTTCTTT	CASSSFEGAEAFF
-	TRBJ1-6	TRBV20-1	-	TGCAGTGCTAGAGACTCTTCACCCCTCCACTTT	CSARDSSPLHF
TRBD2	TRBJ2-7	TRBV7-8	-	TGTGCCAGCAGCTTAGGGACTAGCTTATACGAGCAGTACTTC	CASSLGTSLYEQYF
TRBD1	TRBJ2-7	TRBV7-8	-	TGTGCCAGCAGCTCGACAGGGTGGGGCGAGCAGTACTTC	CASSSTGWGEQYF
-	TRBJ2-3	TRBV19	few	TGTGCCAGTAGTAAAGGACTGTACACAGATACGCAGTATTTT	CASSKGLYTDTQYF
-	TRBJ2-6	TRBV7-6	-	TGTGCCAGCAGCTCCCCCGGGGTCGGGGCCAACGTCCTGACTTTC	CASSSPGVGANVLTF
-	TRBJ1-2	TRBV19	-	TGTGCCAGTAGGACGCCCGGGAGCTATGGCTACACCTTC	CASRTPGSYGYTF
TRBD1	TRBJ1-1	TRBV18	-	TGTGCCAGCTCACCGGGACAGTTAAACACTGAAGCTTTCTTT	CASSPGQLNTEAFF
-	TRBJ1-2	TRBV9	-	TGTGCCAGCAGCGTAGAACAGTTCTATGGCTACACCTTC	CASSVEQFYGYTF
TRBD1	TRBJ1-3	TRBV19	-	TGTGCCAGTAGTATGTCAGGGGGGTCAGGAAACACCATATATTTT	CASSMSGGSGNTIYF
-	TRBJ1-2	TRBV9	once	TGTGCCAGCAGCGTAGCAGGGGATGCTTATGGCTACACCTTC	CASSVAGDAYGYTF
TRBD1	TRBJ1-2	TRBV10-3	-	TGTGCCATCAGCCCTTCAAATACAGGGGGCGCGGATGGCTACACCTTC	CAISPSNTGGADGYTF
TRBD1	TRBJ1-2	TRBV5-6	-	TGTGCCAGCAGCTTGCCAGGGGGCGAGGGCTACACCTTC	CASSLPGGEGYTF
-	TRBJ1-1	TRBV19	-	TGTGCCAGTAGCCGCCCGGGGGGCCGGACTGAAGCTTTCTTT	CASSRPGGRTEAFF
TRBD1	TRBJ1-5	TRBV28	-	TGTGCCAGCAGTCCACAGGGGAATCAGCCCCAGCATTTT	CASSPQGNQPQHF
-	TRBJ1-3	TRBV10-3	-	TGTGCCATCAGTGAGGTGGTCGGTGGAAACACCATATATTTT	CAISEVVGGNTIYF
TRBD1	TRBJ1-2	TRBV2	-	TGTGCCAGCGGGGGACAGGGGGTGGGCGGCTACACCTTC	CASGGQGVGGYTF
TRBD2	TRBJ2-1	TRBV5-1	-	TGCGCCAGCAGCCTAGGGACTAGGGTCTACAATGAGCAGTTCTTC	CASSLGTRVYNEQFF
-	TRBJ1-2	TRBV12-3/TRBV12-4	-	TGTGCCAGCAGTCTTCTGGTTGGGGCGAACTACACCTTC	CASSLLVGANYTF
TRBD2	TRBJ2-5	TRBV13	medium-sized	TGTGCCAGCAGTGAAGGTCGCGGGGGGTATCAAGAGACCCAGTACTTC	CASSEGRGGYQETQYF
-	TRBJ1-1	TRBV6-6	once	TGTGCCAGCGGACAGCCCATGGAGAACACTGAAGCTTTCTTT	CASGQPMENTEAFF
-	TRBJ1-2	TRBV2	-	TGTGCCAGCAGTGGAGAGGGCACCTATGGCTACACCTTC	CASSGEGTYGYTF
-	TRBJ1-2	TRBV4-3	-	TGCGCCAGCAGCCAGGGGGGAGTCGAGGGTAACTATGGCTACACCTTC	CASSQGGVEGNYGYTF
-	TRBJ1-2	TRBV19	-	TGTGCCAGTAGTATATTCCACTCGACAGGCAAACTTGGCTACACCTTC	CASSIFHSTGKLGYTF